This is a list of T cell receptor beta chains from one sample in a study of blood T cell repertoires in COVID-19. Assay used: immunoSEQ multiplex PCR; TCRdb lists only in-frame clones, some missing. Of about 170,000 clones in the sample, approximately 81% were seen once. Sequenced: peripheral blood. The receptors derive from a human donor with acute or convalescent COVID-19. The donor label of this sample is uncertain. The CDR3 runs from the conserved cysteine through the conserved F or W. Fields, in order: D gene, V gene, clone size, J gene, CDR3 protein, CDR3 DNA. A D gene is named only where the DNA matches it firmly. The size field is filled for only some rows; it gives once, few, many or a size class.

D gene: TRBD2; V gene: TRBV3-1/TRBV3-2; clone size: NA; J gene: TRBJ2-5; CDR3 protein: CASSRAPGLAGGETQYF; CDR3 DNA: TGTGCCAGCAGCCGAGCTCCGGGACTAGCGGGGGGGGAGACCCAGTACTTC
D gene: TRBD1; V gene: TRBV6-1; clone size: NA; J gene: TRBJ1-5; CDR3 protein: CASSVRGQYSNQPQHF; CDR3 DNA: TGTGCCAGCAGTGTAAGGGGACAGTACTCCAATCAGCCCCAGCATTTT
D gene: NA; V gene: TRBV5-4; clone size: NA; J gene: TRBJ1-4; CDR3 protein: CASSFTLGQDEKLFF; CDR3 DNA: TGTGCCAGCAGCTTTACGTTGGGGCAGGATGAAAAACTGTTTTTT
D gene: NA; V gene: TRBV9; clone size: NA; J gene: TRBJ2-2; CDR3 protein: CASTPSGTRGTGELFF; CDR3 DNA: TGTGCCAGCACCCCCTCCGGGACGCGGGGTACCGGGGAGCTGTTTTTT
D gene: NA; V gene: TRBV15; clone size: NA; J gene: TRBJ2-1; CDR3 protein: CATSAGAYNEQFF; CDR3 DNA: TGTGCCACCTCAGCGGGCGCCTACAATGAGCAGTTCTTC
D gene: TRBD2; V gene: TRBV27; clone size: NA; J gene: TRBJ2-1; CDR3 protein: CANRLAGCPYNEQFF; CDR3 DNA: TGTGCCAACCGACTAGCGGGGTGTCCCTACAATGAGCAGTTCTTC
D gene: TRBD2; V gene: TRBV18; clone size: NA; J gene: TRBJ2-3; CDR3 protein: CASSQEFPGLAGGDTQYF; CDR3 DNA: TGTGCCAGCTCACAAGAATTTCCAGGACTAGCGGGGGGAGATACGCAGTATTTT
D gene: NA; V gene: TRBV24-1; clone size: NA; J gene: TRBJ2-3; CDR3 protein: CATSDSLDRSTDTQYF; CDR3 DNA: TGTGCCACCAGTGATTCCCTCGACAGGAGCACAGATACGCAGTATTTT
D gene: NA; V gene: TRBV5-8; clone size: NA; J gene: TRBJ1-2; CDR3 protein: CASSLYRVDTF; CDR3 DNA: TGTGCCAGCAGCTTGTACAGGGTGGATACCTTC
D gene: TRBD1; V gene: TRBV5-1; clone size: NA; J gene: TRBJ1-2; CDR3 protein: CASSLQGDANYGYTF; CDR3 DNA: TGCGCCAGCAGCCTCCAGGGGGACGCAAACTATGGCTACACCTTC
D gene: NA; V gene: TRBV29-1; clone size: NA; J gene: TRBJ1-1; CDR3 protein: CSVDRGNTEAFF; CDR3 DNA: TGCAGCGTTGACAGGGGGAACACTGAAGCTTTCTTT
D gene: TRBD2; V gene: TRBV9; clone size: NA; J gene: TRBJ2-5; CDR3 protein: CASSVDVGGETQYF; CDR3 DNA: TGTGCCAGCAGCGTAGACGTGGGGGGGGAGACCCAGTACTTC
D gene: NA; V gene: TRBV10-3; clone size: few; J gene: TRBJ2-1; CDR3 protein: CAISVVVQGRDEQFF; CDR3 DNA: TGTGCCATCAGTGTCGTGGTGCAGGGGCGCGATGAGCAGTTCTTC
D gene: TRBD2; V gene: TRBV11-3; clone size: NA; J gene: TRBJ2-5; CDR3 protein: CASSSRAGTVQETQYF; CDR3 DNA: TGTGCCAGCAGCTCCCGAGCGGGGACTGTCCAAGAGACCCAGTACTTC
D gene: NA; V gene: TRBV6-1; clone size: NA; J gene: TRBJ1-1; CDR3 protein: CASSDPYTEAFF; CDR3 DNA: TGTGCCAGCAGTGATCCCTACACTGAAGCTTTCTTT
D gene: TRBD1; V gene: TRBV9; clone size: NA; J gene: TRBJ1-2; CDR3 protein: CASSLRTGDYGYTF; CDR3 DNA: TGTGCCAGCAGCCTGAGGACAGGGGACTATGGCTACACCTTC
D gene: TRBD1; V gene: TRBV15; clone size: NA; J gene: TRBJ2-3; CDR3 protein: CATSIVGQGSTDTQYF; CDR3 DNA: TGTGCCACCAGCATCGTCGGACAGGGGTCCACAGATACGCAGTATTTT
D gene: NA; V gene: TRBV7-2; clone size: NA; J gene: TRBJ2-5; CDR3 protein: CASSLARNQETQYF; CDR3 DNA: TGTGCCAGCAGCTTAGCGCGAAACCAAGAGACCCAGTACTTC
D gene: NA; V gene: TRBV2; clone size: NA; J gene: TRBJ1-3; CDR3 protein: CASSDSFSGNTIYF; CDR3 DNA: TGTGCCAGCAGTGACAGTTTCTCTGGAAACACCATATATTTT
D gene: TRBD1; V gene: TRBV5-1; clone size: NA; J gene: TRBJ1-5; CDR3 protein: CASSLGDRVGNQPQHF; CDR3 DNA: TGCGCCAGCAGCTTGGGGGACAGGGTTGGCAATCAGCCCCAGCATTTT
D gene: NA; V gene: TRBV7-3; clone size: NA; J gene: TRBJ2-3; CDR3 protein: CASSFPRLRRTDTQYF; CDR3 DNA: TGTGCCAGCAGCTTCCCTCGACTTAGGAGGACAGATACGCAGTATTTT
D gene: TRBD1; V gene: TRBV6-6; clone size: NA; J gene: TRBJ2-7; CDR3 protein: CASRDRDEQYF; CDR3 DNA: TGTGCCAGCAGGGACAGGGACGAGCAGTACTTC